The 21 T cell receptor beta chains below were found in one sample sequenced in a study of response to subunit inactivated influenza vaccine. Via MiXCR, TCRdb re-called the RT-PCR reads, giving one row per CDR3 protein. The profile covers hundreds of thousands of distinct CDR3 sequences, with approximately 14% appearing a single time and 5.5% to 7% taken by the ten largest. The sequenced sample was PBMCs from blood, obtained 14 to 15 days before vaccination. These receptors originate from a man aged 50 to 59 who received an inactivated influenza vaccine.

This sequence joins TRBV29-1 and TRBJ2-5; D uncertain. V was pared by 5 bases and J by 1 base, with 17 bases between. The CDR3 has 15 residues. CDR1 and CDR2 (germline): SQVTM, ANQGSEA. CDR3 loop: CSVHRAFLSQETQYF. Here the CDR3 DNA reads TGCAGCGTTCACCGGGCCTTCCTAAGCCAAGAGACCCAGTACTTC.

The chain links TRBV19 to TRBJ2-2, with a tentative D call TRBD2 (5 bases). This CDR3 region has 15 residues. The V gene's germline CDR1 is LNHDA and CDR2 SQIVND (reference sequence). Trimming took 7 bases from V and 5 from J, leaving 17 bases between them. CDR3 protein: CASTPLGVGTGELFF. The CDR3 DNA sequence: TGTGCCAGTACCCCACTAGGCGTGGGGACCGGGGAGCTGTTTTTT.

The chain is built from TRBV3-1 and TRBJ2-3, with D tentatively TRBD2 (7 bases). Germline V gives CDR1 LGHDT, CDR2 YNNKEL (reference sequence). CDR3 length: 16 residues. Trimming cost V 1 base and J 6 bases, with 17 bases left between them. This chain's CDR3 is CASSQAGAGAGDTQYF. The CDR3 DNA follows: TGTGCCAGCAGCCAAGCCGGCGCGGGGGCCGGGGATACGCAGTATTTT.

This clonotype was observed many times. This sequence joins TRBV29-1 and TRBJ2-3, with D possibly matching TRBD1 (7 bases). Trimming shortened V by 6 bases and J by 2 bases, and 12 bases separated the two germline ends. CDR3 length equals 13 residues. The V gene's germline CDR1 is SQVTM and CDR2 ANQGSEA. The CDR3 DNA reads as TGCAGCGTGGAGGGACAGAACACAGATACGCAGTATTTT. Translating it yields CSVEGQNTDTQYF.

V gene TRBV7-2 combines with J gene TRBJ1-3; 8 nucleotides match TRBD1. This CDR3 comprises 14 residues. J lost 7 bases, V lost 2 bases, and 4 bases had no gene match. The germline V gene has CDR1 SGHTA and CDR2 FQGNSA. In nucleotides, the CDR3 is TGTGCCAGCAGCTTACAGGGGGCATGGAACACCATATATTTT. Its translation is CASSLQGAWNTIYF.

In its sample, this clonotype was seen a few times. V usage is TRBV24-1 and J usage is TRBJ2-1; 9 bases align to TRBD2. The CDR3 runs 14 residues. Germline V lookup: CDR1 KGHDR, CDR2 SFDVKD. The V and J ends lost 9 bases and 6 bases, in that order; junction bases with no gene match: 8. The DNA of the CDR3 is TGTGCCACCTCTTTAGCGGGAGTTAGCAATGAGCAGTTCTTC. Translating gives CATSLAGVSNEQFF.

In its sample, this clonotype was seen a few times. V is TRBV10-3 and J is TRBJ2-1; 15 bases match TRBD2. The trim removed 3 bases at V and 7 bases at J, leaving 4 bases unmatched. Germline CDR1 is ENHRY and CDR2 is SYGVKD. The CDR3 consists of 16 residues. The CDR3 is CAISEGLAGGKNEQFF. The CDR3 coding sequence is TGTGCCATCAGTGAAGGACTAGCGGGAGGGAAAAATGAGCAGTTCTTC.

The chain recombines TRBV28 with TRBJ2-1, with a tentative D call TRBD2 (5 bases). Germline lookup yields CDR1 MDHEN and CDR2 SYDVKM. This CDR3 contains 11 residues. The ends were cut back, 8 bases at V and 8 bases at J, with 10 bases in the middle. For the CDR3, the DNA is TGTGCCAGCCTAGAGGGTTATGAGCAGTTCTTC. Amino acid sequence: CASLEGYEQFF.

This chain connects TRBV9 to TRBJ2-1; 13 positions match TRBD2. The CDR3 spans 16 residues. The V gene's germline CDR1 is SGDLS and CDR2 YYNGEE. The junction had 4 bases not matched to a gene; V was cut back by 0 bases and J by 7 bases. Here the CDR3 DNA reads TGTGCCAGCAGCGTAGGGGGACTAGCGGGATCGAATGAGCAGTTCTTC. This gives the protein CASSVGGLAGSNEQFF.

This clonotype was found a few times. J is TRBJ2-7 and V is TRBV29-1, with D maybe TRBD2 (6 bases). Trimming took 6 bases from V and 0 from J, leaving 12 bases between them. CDR3 length: 13 residues. Per the germline V gene, CDR1 is SQVTM and CDR2 is ANQGSEA. The CDR3 DNA is TGCAGCGTAAAGGAGGGAGACTCCTACGAGCAGTACTTC. Encoded protein: CSVKEGDSYEQYF.

As regards this clonotype: Sequence at one end of the junction differs from germline and may be a read error. The genes are TRBV6-2 or TRBV6-3 and TRBJ2-5; the D is unclear. Germline V gene sequence: CDR1 MNHEY, CDR2 SVGEGT. The CDR3 consists of 13 residues. For the CDR3, the DNA is TGTGCCAGCAGTTATGTGGACCAAGGGACCCAGTACTTC. Its protein product is CASSYVDQGTQYF.

The table lists this clonotype with many counts. This sequence joins TRBV28 and TRBJ2-4, with D maybe TRBD1 (7 bases). Between the trimmed V and J ends, which lost 5 bases and 5 bases, there was a span of 16 bases. The V gene's germline CDR1 is MDHEN and CDR2 SYDVKM. This CDR3 has 15 amino acids. The CDR3 sequence: CASSPDRWRENIQYF. DNA of the CDR3: TGTGCCAGCAGTCCGGACAGGTGGAGGGAAAACATTCAGTACTTC.

This clonotype has only a few counts. This chain connects TRBV4-2 to TRBJ2-7; no firm D call. The V end was cut by 0 bases, the J end by 3 bases, with 12 bases between. This CDR3 is built from 15 residues. Germline assignment: CDR1 LGHNA and CDR2 YNFKEQ. In nucleotides, the CDR3 is TGTGCCAGCAGCCAAGATCATACGGGCGACTACGAGCAGTACTTC. Amino acid sequence: CASSQDHTGDYEQYF.

This clonotype was seen more than once but under ten times. The chain joins TRBV24-1 to TRBJ2-7; TRBD1 matches 8 bases. The ends lost 7 bases at V and 2 bases at J; junction bases unmatched: 6. The CDR3 contains 14 residues. Germline V gives CDR1 KGHDR, CDR2 SFDVKD. This CDR3 is CATRAGTGTYEQYF. CDR3 DNA: TGTGCCACCAGAGCCGGGACAGGAACCTACGAGCAGTACTTC.

This clonotype has just a few counts. The chain joins TRBV9 to TRBJ2-7, with D hard to call. Per the germline V gene, CDR1 is SGDLS and CDR2 is YYNGEE. CDR3 size: 16 residues. The V gene lost 0 bases and the J gene lost 3 bases, with 16 bases spanning the gap. The CDR3 loop is CASSVGTAQPFYEQYF. The CDR3, as DNA: TGTGCCAGCAGCGTAGGGACGGCACAGCCATTCTACGAGCAGTACTTC.

This clonotype was seen at least ten times. The chain employs TRBV6-6 and TRBJ1-1; D gene unclear. Germline V lookup: CDR1 MNHNY, CDR2 SVGAGI (reference sequence). Trimming took off 5 bases at V and 6 bases at J, with 13 bases between the two ends. This CDR3 contains 13 residues. The CDR3 region is CASSHNSLAEAFF. The CDR3 region has the DNA TGTGCCAGCAGTCATAACAGTCTGGCTGAAGCTTTCTTT.

The CDR3 region has the DNA TGTGCCAGCAGCCCCGAGGGCGGGAGAGGGGGCAATGAGCAGTTCTTC. Its protein is CASSPEGGRGGNEQFF. J is TRBJ2-1 and V is TRBV7-3; a possible D gene is TRBD2 (7 bases). The CDR3 runs 16 residues. The germline gives CDR1 SGHTA, CDR2 FQGTGA. V dropped 5 bases and J dropped 6 bases, with 20 bases sitting between them.

This clonotype was seen ten or more times. This chain uses TRBV10-3 with TRBJ1-1; possibly TRBD1 for D (6 bases). The germline V gene encodes CDR1 ENHRY and CDR2 SYGVKD. CDR3 length equals 13 residues. The V gene lost 6 bases and the J gene lost 4 bases, with 12 bases spanning the gap. The CDR3 region is CAISLTGTTEAFF. CDR3 coding DNA: TGTGCCATCAGCCTGACAGGAACCACTGAAGCTTTCTTT.

CDR3 amino acids: CSASQTTDTQYF. Written as DNA, the CDR3 is TGCAGTGCTAGCCAGACCACAGATACGCAGTATTTT. The chain carries TRBV20-1 and TRBJ2-3; D call uncertain. This CDR3 region has 12 residues. Germline V gives CDR1 DFQATT, CDR2 SNEGSKA (reference sequence). Trimming removed 3 bases at V and 2 bases at J, with 6 bases between.

This clonotype turned up a few times. The rearrangement uses TRBV27 and TRBJ2-2, with D unclear. Germline assignment: CDR1 MNHEY and CDR2 SMNVEV (reference sequence). V was pared by 5 bases and J by 1 base, with 20 bases between. This CDR3 contains 18 residues. In DNA, the CDR3 is TGTGCCAGCAGTCTCATTCCTCTAGGACGGAGGAACACCGGGGAGCTGTTTTTT. It specifies CASSLIPLGRRNTGELFF.

This clonotype was counted ten times or more. The chain has TRBV12-3 or TRBV12-4 and TRBJ2-1, with D unresolved. Trimming removed 6 bases from V and 4 bases from J, with 10 bases in between. The CDR3 is 13 amino acids. The DNA for the CDR3 is TGTGCCAGCAGCCTCTCGAATTACAATGAGCAGTTCTTC. Protein product: CASSLSNYNEQFF.